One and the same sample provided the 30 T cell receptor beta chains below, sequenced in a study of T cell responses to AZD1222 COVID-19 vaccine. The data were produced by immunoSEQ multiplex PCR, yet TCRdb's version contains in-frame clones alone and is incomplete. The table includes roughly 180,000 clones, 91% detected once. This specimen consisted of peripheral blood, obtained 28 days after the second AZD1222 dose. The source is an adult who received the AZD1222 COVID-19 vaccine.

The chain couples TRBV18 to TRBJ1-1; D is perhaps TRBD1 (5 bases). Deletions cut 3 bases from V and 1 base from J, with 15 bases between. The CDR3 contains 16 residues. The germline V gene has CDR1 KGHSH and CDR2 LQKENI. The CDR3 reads CASSPEDKGRNTEAFF. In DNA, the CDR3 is TGTGCCAGCTCACCCGAGGACAAGGGAAGGAACACTGAAGCTTTCTTT.

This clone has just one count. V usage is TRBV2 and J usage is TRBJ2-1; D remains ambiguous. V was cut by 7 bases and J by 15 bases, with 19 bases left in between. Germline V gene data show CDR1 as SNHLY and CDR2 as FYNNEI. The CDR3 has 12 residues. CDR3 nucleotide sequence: TGTGCCAGCAATCCAGGTGAACCCGAACGGTTCTTC. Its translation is CASNPGEPERFF.

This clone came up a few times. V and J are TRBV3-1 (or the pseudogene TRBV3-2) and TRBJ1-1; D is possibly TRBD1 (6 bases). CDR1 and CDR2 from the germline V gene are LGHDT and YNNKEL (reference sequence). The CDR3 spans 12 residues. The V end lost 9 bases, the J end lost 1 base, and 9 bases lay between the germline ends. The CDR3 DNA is TGTGCCAGGAGGGGACAGAACACTGAAGCTTTCTTT. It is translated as CARRGQNTEAFF.

As DNA, the CDR3 is TGTGCCAGCAGTGAGGCCACTAGCGGGAGACCCGGGGAGCTGTTTTTT. Protein: CASSEATSGRPGELFF. The rearrangement joins TRBV6-1 to TRBJ2-2; 11 bases align to TRBD2. Germline CDR1 reads MNHNS; CDR2 reads SASEGT. The ends lost 3 bases at V and 6 bases at J; junction bases unmatched: 6. The CDR3 is 16 amino acids.

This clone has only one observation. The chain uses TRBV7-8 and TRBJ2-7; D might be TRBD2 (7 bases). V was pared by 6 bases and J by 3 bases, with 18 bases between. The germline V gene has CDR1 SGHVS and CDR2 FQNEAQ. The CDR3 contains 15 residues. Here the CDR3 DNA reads TGTGCCAGCAGTCCCCAGGGGAGGGGAGGCTACGAGCAGTACTTC. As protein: CASSPQGRGGYEQYF.

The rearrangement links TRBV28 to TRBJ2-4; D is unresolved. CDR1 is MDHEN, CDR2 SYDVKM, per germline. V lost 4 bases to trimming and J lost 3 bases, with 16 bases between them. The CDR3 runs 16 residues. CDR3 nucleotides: TGTGCCAGCAGTTCCTCGGGTGCCTTACACAAAAACATTCAGTACTTC. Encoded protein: CASSSSGALHKNIQYF.

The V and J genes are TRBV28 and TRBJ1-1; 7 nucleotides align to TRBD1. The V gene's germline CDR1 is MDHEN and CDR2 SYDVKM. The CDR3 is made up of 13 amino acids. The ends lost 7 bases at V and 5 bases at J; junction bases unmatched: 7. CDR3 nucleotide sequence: TGTGCCAGCAAACCAGACAGGGTGACTGAAGCTTTCTTT. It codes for CASKPDRVTEAFF.

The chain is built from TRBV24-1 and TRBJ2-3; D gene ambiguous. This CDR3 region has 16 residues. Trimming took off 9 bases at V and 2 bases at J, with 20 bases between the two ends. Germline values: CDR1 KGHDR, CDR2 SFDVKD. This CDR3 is CATGPGSYGNTDTQYF. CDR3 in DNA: TGTGCCACCGGGCCAGGCTCCTACGGAAACACAGATACGCAGTATTTT.

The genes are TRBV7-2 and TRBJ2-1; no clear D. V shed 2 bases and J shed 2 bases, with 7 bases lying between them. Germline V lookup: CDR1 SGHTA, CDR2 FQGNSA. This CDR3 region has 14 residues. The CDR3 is CASSLKGTYNEQFF. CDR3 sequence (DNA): TGTGCCAGCAGCTTAAAGGGAACCTACAATGAGCAGTTCTTC.

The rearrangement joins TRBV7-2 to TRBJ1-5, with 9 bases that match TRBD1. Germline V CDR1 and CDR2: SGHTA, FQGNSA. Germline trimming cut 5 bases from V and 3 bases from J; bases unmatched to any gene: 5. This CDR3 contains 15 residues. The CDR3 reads CASSAGQGPNQPQHF. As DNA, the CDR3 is TGTGCCAGCAGCGCCGGACAGGGGCCCAATCAGCCCCAGCATTTT.

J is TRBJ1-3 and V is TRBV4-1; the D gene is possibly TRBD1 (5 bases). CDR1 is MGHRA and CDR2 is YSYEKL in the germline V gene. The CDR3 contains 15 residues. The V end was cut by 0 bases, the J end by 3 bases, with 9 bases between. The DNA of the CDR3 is TGCGCCAGCAGCCAAGAGGGGAGGGGTGGAAACACCATATATTTT. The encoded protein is CASSQEGRGGNTIYF.

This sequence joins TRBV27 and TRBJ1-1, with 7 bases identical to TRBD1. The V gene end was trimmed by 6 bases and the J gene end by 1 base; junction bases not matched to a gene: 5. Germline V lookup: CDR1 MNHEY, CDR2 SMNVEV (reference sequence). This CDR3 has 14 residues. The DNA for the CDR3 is TGTGCCAGCAGAACCGGGACAGCGAACACTGAAGCTTTCTTT. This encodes CASRTGTANTEAFF.

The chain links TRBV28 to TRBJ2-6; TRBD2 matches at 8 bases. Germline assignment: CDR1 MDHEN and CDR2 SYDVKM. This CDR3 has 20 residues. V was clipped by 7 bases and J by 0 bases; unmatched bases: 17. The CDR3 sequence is CASNRPGLAGHNSGANVLTF. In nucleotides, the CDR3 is TGTGCCAGCAACCGCCCGGGGCTAGCGGGTCATAACTCTGGGGCCAACGTCCTGACTTTC.

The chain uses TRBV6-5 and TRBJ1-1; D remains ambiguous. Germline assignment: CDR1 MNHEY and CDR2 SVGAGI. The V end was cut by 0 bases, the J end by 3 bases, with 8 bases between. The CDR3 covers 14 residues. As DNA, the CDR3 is TGTGCCAGCAGTTACTCGAGGCCGGACACTGAAGCTTTCTTT. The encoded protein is CASSYSRPDTEAFF.

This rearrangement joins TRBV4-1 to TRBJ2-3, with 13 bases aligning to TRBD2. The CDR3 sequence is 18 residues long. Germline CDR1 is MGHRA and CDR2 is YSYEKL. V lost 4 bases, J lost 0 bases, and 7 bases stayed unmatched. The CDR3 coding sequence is TGCGCCAGCAGCCTTGGGACTAGCGGGATAATTAGCACAGATACGCAGTATTTT. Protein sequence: CASSLGTSGIISTDTQYF.

The DNA of the CDR3 is TGTGCCAGCAGTTTCAGGACAGGGGGCGATAATGGCTACACCTTC. Amino acids: CASSFRTGGDNGYTF. This chain uses TRBV6-5 with TRBJ1-2; TRBD1 agrees at 11 bases. The CDR3 loop spans 15 amino acids. Unmatched junction bases numbered 7, after V lost 4 bases and J lost 6 bases. Germline CDR1 reads MNHEY; CDR2 reads SVGAGI.

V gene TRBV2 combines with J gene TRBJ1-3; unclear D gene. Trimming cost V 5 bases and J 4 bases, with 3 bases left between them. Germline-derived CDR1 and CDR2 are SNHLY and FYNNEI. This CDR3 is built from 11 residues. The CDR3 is CASSFGNTIYF. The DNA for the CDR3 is TGTGCCAGCAGTTTCGGAAACACCATATATTTT.

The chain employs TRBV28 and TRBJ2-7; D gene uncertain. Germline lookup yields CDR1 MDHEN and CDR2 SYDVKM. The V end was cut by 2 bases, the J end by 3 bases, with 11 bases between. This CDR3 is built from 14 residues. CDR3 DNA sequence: TGTGCCAGCAGTTTAATGCGTAGGAGCTACGAGCAGTACTTC. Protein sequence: CASSLMRRSYEQYF.

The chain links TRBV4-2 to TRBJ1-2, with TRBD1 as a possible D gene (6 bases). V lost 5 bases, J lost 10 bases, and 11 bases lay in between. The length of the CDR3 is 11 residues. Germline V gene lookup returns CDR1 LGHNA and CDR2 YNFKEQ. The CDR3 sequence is CASSDGQTYTF. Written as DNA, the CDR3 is TGTGCCAGCAGCGACGGACAGACCTACACCTTC.

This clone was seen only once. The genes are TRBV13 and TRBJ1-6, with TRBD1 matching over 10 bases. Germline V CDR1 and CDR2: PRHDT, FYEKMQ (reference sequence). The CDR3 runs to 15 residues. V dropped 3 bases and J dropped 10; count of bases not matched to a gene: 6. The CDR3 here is CASSLVGQGSSPLHF. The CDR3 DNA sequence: TGTGCCAGCAGCTTGGTGGGACAGGGGTCCTCACCCCTCCACTTT.

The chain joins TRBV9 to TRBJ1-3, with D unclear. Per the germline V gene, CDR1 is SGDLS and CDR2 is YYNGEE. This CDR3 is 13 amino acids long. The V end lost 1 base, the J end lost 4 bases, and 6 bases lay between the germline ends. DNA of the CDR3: TGTGCCAGCAGCGTATTTGGCGGAAACACCATATATTTT. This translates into CASSVFGGNTIYF.

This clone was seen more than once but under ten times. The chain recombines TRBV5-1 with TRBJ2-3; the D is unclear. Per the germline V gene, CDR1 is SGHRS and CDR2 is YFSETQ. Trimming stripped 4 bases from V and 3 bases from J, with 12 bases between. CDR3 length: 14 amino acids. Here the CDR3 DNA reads TGCGCCAGCAGCCCGGTTGGACGAACAGATACGCAGTATTTT. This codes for CASSPVGRTDTQYF.

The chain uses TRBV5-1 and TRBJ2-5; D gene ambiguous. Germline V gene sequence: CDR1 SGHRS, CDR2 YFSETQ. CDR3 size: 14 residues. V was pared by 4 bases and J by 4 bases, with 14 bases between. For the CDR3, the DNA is TGCGCCAGCAGCCCGGCGGAGTCGGGAGAGACCCAGTACTTC. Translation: CASSPAESGETQYF.

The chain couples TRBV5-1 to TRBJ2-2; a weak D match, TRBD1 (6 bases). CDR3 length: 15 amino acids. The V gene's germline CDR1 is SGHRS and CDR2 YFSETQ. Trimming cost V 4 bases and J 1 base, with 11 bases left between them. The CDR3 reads CASSTGTKNTGELFF. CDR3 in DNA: TGCGCCAGCAGCACCGGGACAAAGAACACCGGGGAGCTGTTTTTT.

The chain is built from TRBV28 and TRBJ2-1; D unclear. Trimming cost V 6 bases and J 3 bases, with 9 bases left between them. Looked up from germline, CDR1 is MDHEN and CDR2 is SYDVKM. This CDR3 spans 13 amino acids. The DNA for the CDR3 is TGTGCCAGCAGGGGGATTAGCTACAATGAGCAGTTCTTC. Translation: CASRGISYNEQFF.

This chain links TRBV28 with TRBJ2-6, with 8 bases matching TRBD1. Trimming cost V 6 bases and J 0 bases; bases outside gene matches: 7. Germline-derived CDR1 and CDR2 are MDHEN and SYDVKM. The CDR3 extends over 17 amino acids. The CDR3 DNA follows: TGTGCCAGCAGCCCCCGGACAGGGCCCTCTGGGGCCAACGTCCTGACTTTC. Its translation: CASSPRTGPSGANVLTF.

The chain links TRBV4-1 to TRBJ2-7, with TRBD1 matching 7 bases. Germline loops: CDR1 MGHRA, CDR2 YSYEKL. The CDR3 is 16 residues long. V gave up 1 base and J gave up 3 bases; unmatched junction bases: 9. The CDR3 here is CASSQGVGQRDYEQYF. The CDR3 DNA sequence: TGCGCCAGCAGCCAAGGAGTGGGACAGCGAGACTACGAGCAGTACTTC.

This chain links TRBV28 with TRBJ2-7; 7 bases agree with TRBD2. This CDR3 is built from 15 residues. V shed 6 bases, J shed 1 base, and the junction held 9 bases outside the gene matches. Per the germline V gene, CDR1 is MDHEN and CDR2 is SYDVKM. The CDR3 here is CASSPLAEGSYEQYF. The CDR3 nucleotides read TGTGCCAGCAGCCCTCTAGCGGAGGGATCCTACGAGCAGTACTTC. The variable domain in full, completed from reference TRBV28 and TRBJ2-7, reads DVKVTQSSRYLVKRTGEKVFLECVQDMDHENMFWYRQDPGLGLRLIYFSYDVKMKEKGDIPEGYSVSREKKERFSLILESASTNQTSMYLCASSPLAEGSYEQYFGPGTRLTVT.

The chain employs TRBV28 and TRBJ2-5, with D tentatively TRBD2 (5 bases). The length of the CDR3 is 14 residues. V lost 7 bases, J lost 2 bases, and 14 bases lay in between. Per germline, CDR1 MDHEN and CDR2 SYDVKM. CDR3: CASKWVATQETQYF. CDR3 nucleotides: TGTGCCAGCAAATGGGTAGCGACTCAAGAGACCCAGTACTTC.

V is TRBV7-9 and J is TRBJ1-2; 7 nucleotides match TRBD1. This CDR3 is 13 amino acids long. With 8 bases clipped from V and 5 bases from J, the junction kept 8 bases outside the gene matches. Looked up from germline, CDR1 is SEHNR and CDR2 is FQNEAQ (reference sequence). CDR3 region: CASRGQGDYGYTF. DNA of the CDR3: TGTGCCAGCCGGGGGCAGGGGGATTATGGCTACACCTTC.